This record covers a single T cell receptor beta chain. Its antigen is not yet known. The sample holds no much larger clone one base away, and base qualities are not on file. This sample was taken from a study of blood T cell repertoires in COVID-19 (dated by TCRdb to 2018 to 2021). About the full investigation: The collaborator samples originated in the United States, Italy and Spain and spanned the acute and convalescent phases of COVID-19. The repertoires were made available in a free public database intended to serve as a resource for research on the immune response to SARS-CoV-2. Where available, HLA class I and class II types were obtained from metadata supplied by the sample provider rather than from assay-based typing. The samples were drawn from two sources: the first 160 participants of the ongoing ImmuneRACE study, and some 1,300 subjects contributed by 6 global collaborators. The prospective study material was composed of cDNA or gDNA derived from T cells, B-cell-depleted T cells, or PBMCs. The dataset comprised deeply sampled blood TCRbeta repertoires from subjects exposed to, actively infected with, or recovered from COVID-19. Nearly every sample came with metadata listing a de-identified subject ID, COVID-19 status, age in years and sex.

Including the terminal cysteine and phenylalanine, the CDR3 comprises 13 residues. Only CDR3 DNA remains: 39 bases, in frame from the first base. CDR1 and CDR2 were assigned from the germline V gene as SGHDT and YYEEEE. Compared with germline, V lacks 5 bases and J lacks 4 bases; bases without a gene match: 4. The study at large found these results: The amount of clinical and demographic metadata varied by source and participant and was provided uncurated.

Enrolling through a virtual design, the prospective study's participants ranged in age from roughly 18 to 90 years and lived across 24 United States geographic areas. To assign participants to cohorts, the prospective study relied on clinical history that participants themselves reported in a screening survey and a study questionnaire. Recovered participants in ImmuneRACE Cohort 3 were defined by two consecutive negative NP/OP PCR tests, clearance by a healthcare professional, or resolution of symptoms. Each participant in the prospective study had whole blood, serum and a nasopharyngeal or oropharyngeal swab collected by mobile phlebotomists. Prospective study participants could optionally give additional blood draws and questionnaires over a 2-month period. Blood samples from the prospective study were shipped frozen or at room temperature prior to DNA extraction. TCRbeta CDR3 regions were amplified from genomic DNA using the immunoSEQ Assay, a bias-controlled multiplex PCR. The source study handled its data this way. The number of nucleated cells in each sample was estimated from the amplification of reference gene primers within the assay. Sequence reads were collapsed and filtered to measure the absolute abundance of every unique TCRbeta CDR3 rearrangement. Productive Simpson clonality was computed per sample as the square root of Simpson's diversity index over productive rearrangements. Imported from immuneACCESS, the table was reduced by TCRdb to in-frame sequences with V and J called. These copies leave out some clones; in studies compared against another copy, an unresolved V gene accounts for under half, and the cause of the remainder is not known. That table furnishes V, J and clone size, whereas the DNA furnished D and trimming. This sample lists fewer than 250,000 clones; 84% were detected once. The top ten clonotypes cover about 1.8% of the sample.

The rearrangement combines TRBV5-6 with TRBJ1-2, with 8 middle bases fitting TRBD1. The clonotype was recovered from a man aged 60 to 75 who had recovered from COVID-19. The sample consisted of PBMCs or T cells enriched from blood (not recorded which). The bases read TGTGCCAGCAGGTCAGGGGGCGGCTATGGCTACACCTTC. It translates as CASRSGGGYGYTF.